The clone carrying this TCR beta chain was detected once. Antigen: not known. The data were taken from a study of cytomegalovirus exposure and HLA in healthy donors. Study-level results: Across HLA loci, a later analysis found differing TCR association rates, with DRB1 most and HLA-C fewest.

The trim removed 2 bases at V and 7 bases at J, leaving 10 bases unmatched. Germline V gene lookup returns CDR1 SGHTA and CDR2 FQGNSA. This CDR3 is 16 amino acids long. Vbeta (60) and Jbeta (13) primers were used in the PCR. The table came from immunoSEQ multiplex PCR; TCRdb's copy has only in-frame clones and leaves some out. The repertoire holds about 100,000 clones, with 60% to 80% as singletons. This clonotype was sampled from a woman between 18 and 29 years old in good health and CMV-seropositive. The V call is TRBV7-2, the J call TRBJ2-1; 8 bases line up with TRBD2. Sequencing used PBMCs. The CDR3 region is CASSLFTSGGGNEQFF. The CDR3, as DNA: TGTGCCAGCAGCTTATTCACTAGCGGTGGAGGGAATGAGCAGTTCTTC. Full variable domain (missing parts from reference TRBV7-2 and TRBJ2-1): GAGVSQSPSNKVTEKGKDVELRCDPISGHTALYWYRQSLGQGLEFLIYFQGNSAPDKSGLPSDRFSAERTGGSVSTLTIQRTQQEDSAVYLCASSLFTSGGGNEQFFGPGTRLTVL.